This TCR beta chain was documented in a study of blood T cell repertoires in COVID-19. This clone was detected only a few times. Assay used: immunoSEQ multiplex PCR; TCRdb lists only in-frame clones, some missing. The sample consists of around 340,000 clones, more than 70% of them appearing once. The CDR3 covers 12 residues. Germline V gene sequence: CDR1 SGHRS, CDR2 YFSETQ. V lost 5 bases, J lost 6 bases, and 9 bases lay in between. This TCR was sampled from a man aged 25-45 years with active or convalescent COVID-19. Sequencing used peripheral blood. This chain connects TRBV5-1 to TRBJ2-1; D is undetermined. The CDR3 sequence is CASRPESNEQFF. For the CDR3, the DNA is TGCGCCAGCAGACCTGAGAGCAATGAGCAGTTCTTC.